What follows are 2 T cell receptor beta chains derived from one specimen sequenced in a study of T-cell memory formation after mild COVID-19. Using its own MiXCR run on the 5' RACE reads, TCRdb lists one record per CDR3 protein. The repertoire consists of 350,000 or so distinct CDR3 sequences, with 20% to 25% occurring once and the leading ten covering 21%. Material: PBMCs or a T cell subset sorted from them (not recorded which). The receptors originated from a man aged 18 to 30 who had mild COVID-19 (a few samples of this study predate the infection). Cell type and time point are not known.

V is TRBV29-1 and J is TRBJ2-7; D is possibly TRBD1 (6 bases). Trimming took off 6 bases at V and 2 bases at J, with 14 bases between the two ends. This CDR3 spans 13 amino acids. Germline lookup yields CDR1 SQVTM and CDR2 ANQGSEA. The CDR3: CSVVGDTTYEQYF. The CDR3 DNA reads as TGCAGCGTGGTCGGGGACACCACCTACGAGCAGTACTTC.

The rearrangement joins TRBV7-8 to TRBJ2-3; no clear D gene. The germline V and J ends were trimmed by 5 bases and 1 base, with 10 bases remaining between them. The CDR3 covers 14 residues. The germline CDR1 and CDR2 sequences are SGHVS and FQNEAQ. The DNA of the CDR3 is TGTGCCAGCAGCAAAAGAGGTGGCACAGATACGCAGTATTTT. Translation: CASSKRGGTDTQYF.